These 22 T cell receptor beta chains originate from one sample sequenced in a study of regulatory T cells in long-lasting Graves disease. Construction of the TCR beta libraries employed iRepertoire HTBI primers in conjunction with Arm-PCR of CDR3 regions. TCRdb fed the multiplex PCR reads into MiXCR, producing one record per CDR3 protein. Here the sample spans hundreds of thousands of distinct CDR3 sequences, 15% to 20% being singletons. Stated time point: newly diagnosed GD, antithyroid drugs for less than 3 months. PBMC-extracted RNA yielded the TCR library. The sequenced sample was peripheral blood mononuclear cells (PBMCs), obtained at new diagnosis, from a patient treated with antithyroid drugs. The origin of the receptors is a female donor with Graves disease.

The J gene is TRBJ1-2, the V gene TRBV7-9; D gene ambiguous. The CDR3 loop spans 16 amino acids. The germline V gene encodes CDR1 SEHNR and CDR2 FQNEAQ (reference sequence). Deletions cut 4 bases from V and 3 bases from J, with 18 bases between. The CDR3 sequence is CASSSPWSGQDYGYTF. The CDR3, as DNA: TGTGCCAGCAGCTCTCCTTGGTCCGGGCAGGACTATGGCTACACCTTC.

This clonotype was seen once. V and J are TRBV6-1 and TRBJ2-5, with 12 bases matching TRBD2. V was pared by 5 bases and J by 9 bases, with 13 bases of the junction left unmatched. In germline, CDR1 is MNHNS, CDR2 SASEGT. This CDR3 is built from 16 residues. CDR3 DNA sequence: TGTGCCAGCAGTCGGACTAGCGGGGAACCCAAGAGAGCCCAGTACTTC. It yields the protein CASSRTSGEPKRAQYF.

This clonotype was seen repeatedly, ten times or more. This chain connects TRBV6-1 to TRBJ2-3; D unclear. This CDR3 has 15 amino acids. The ends were cut back, 3 bases at V and 1 base at J, with 11 bases in the middle. Germline lookup yields CDR1 MNHNS and CDR2 SASEGT. The CDR3 DNA is TGTGCCAGCAGTGATTTAGCTAGTGGCACAGATACGCAGTATTTT. Translating it yields CASSDLASGTDTQYF.

V usage is TRBV2 and J usage is TRBJ2-5; a weak D match, TRBD1 (6 bases). The CDR3 contains 15 residues. The germline gives CDR1 SNHLY, CDR2 FYNNEI. Deletions cut 7 bases from V and 5 bases from J, with 20 bases between. The DNA of the CDR3 is TGTGCCAGCACCTCTCAAAGAGGGGGATGGGAGACCCAGTACTTC. Amino acids: CASTSQRGGWETQYF. Together with reference TRBV2 and TRBJ2-5, the CDR3 gives the full variable domain: EPEVTQTPSHQVTQMGQEVILRCVPISNHLYFYWYRQILGQKVEFLVSFYNNEISEKSEIFDDQFSVERPDGSNFTLKIRSTKLEDSAMYFCASTSQRGGWETQYFGPGTRLLVL.

This clonotype was seen a few times. The chain uses TRBV10-3 and TRBJ2-1, with D perhaps matching TRBD1 (6 bases). In germline, CDR1 is ENHRY, CDR2 SYGVKD. Trimming pared 10 bases from V and 2 bases from J, leaving 18 bases between. The CDR3 covers 15 residues. CDR3 in DNA: TGTGCCAGTACACAGGGTGAGGGCCCCTACAATGAGCAGTTCTTC. This translates into CASTQGEGPYNEQFF.

This clonotype was seen many times. The chain has TRBV24-1 and TRBJ2-1, with D maybe TRBD2 (6 bases). Germline V gives CDR1 KGHDR, CDR2 SFDVKD. V dropped 6 bases and J dropped 1 base, with 15 bases sitting between them. CDR3 length equals 16 residues. The CDR3 DNA reads as TGTGCCACCAGTTCGGTGAGTGGGAGGTCCTACAATGAGCAGTTCTTC. It encodes CATSSVSGRSYNEQFF.

The V and J genes are TRBV5-1 and TRBJ2-7; 11 bases are shared with TRBD2. This CDR3 comprises 16 residues. After removal of 2 bases from V and 5 bases from J, the junction contained 9 bases not matched to a gene. The V gene's germline CDR1 is SGHRS and CDR2 YFSETQ. DNA of the CDR3: TGCGCCAGCAGCTTTGGTAGCGGGAGGGCCTGGGACGAGCAGTACTTC. Protein sequence: CASSFGSGRAWDEQYF.

The table lists this clonotype with many counts. The chain uses TRBV30 and TRBJ1-2, with D perhaps TRBD1 (5 bases). With 0 bases removed from V and 8 bases from J, the gap between germline ends came to 22 bases. The germline gives CDR1 GTSNPN, CDR2 SVGIG (reference sequence). There are 16 residues in the CDR3. The CDR3 loop is CAWSVRGREKLEGYTF. CDR3 coding DNA: TGTGCCTGGAGTGTACGGGGACGGGAGAAGTTGGAGGGCTACACCTTC.

The chain has TRBV6-1 and TRBJ2-7; D gene uncertain. This CDR3 is built from 13 residues. The germline gives CDR1 MNHNS, CDR2 SASEGT. V was pared by 2 bases and J by 3 bases, with 8 bases between. CDR3 sequence (DNA): TGTGCCAGCAGTGAAATGGGAAGCTACGAGCAGTACTTC. This sequence encodes CASSEMGSYEQYF.

This clonotype was detected ten times or more. CDR3 in amino acids: CASSLAGGASSYEQYF. As DNA, the CDR3 is TGTGCCAGCAGCCTTGCCGGGGGCGCTTCCTCCTACGAGCAGTACTTC. This chain links TRBV7-9 with TRBJ2-7; tentatively, D is TRBD1 or TRBD2 (6 bases each). The V and J ends lost 5 bases and 0 bases respectively, with 17 bases between them. This CDR3 contains 16 residues. Germline CDR1 is SEHNR and CDR2 is FQNEAQ (reference sequence). The full variable domain, its missing parts supplied by reference TRBV7-9 and TRBJ2-7, is DTGVSQNPRHKITKRGQNVTFRCDPISEHNRLYWYRQTLGQGPEFLTYFQNEAQLEKSRLLSDRFSAERPKGSFSTLEIQRTEQGDSAMYLCASSLAGGASSYEQYFGPGTRLTVT.

This clonotype has at least ten counts. The V and J genes are TRBV2 and TRBJ2-7; 13 positions match TRBD2. The germline V gene encodes CDR1 SNHLY and CDR2 FYNNEI. V was pared by 3 bases and J by 8 bases, with 7 bases of the junction left unmatched. The CDR3 covers 15 residues. CDR3 protein: CASSDGLAGEHKQYF. The CDR3 region has the DNA TGTGCCAGCAGTGACGGACTAGCGGGAGAACACAAGCAGTACTTC.

As concerns this clonotype: A much larger clone differs by one base, so this may be a read error. The genes are TRBV4-1 and TRBJ1-2; no clear D. V was clipped by 0 bases and J by 7 bases, with 15 bases between them. Germline V CDR1 and CDR2: MGHRA, YSYEKL. This CDR3 contains 15 residues. CDR3: CASSQDRPANFGYTF. As DNA, the CDR3 is TGCGCCAGCAGCCAAGACAGACCAGCAAATTTTGGCTACACCTTC.

This clonotype was observed at least ten times. V is TRBV2 and J is TRBJ1-5; 10 positions agree with TRBD1. The CDR3 sequence is 15 residues long. The V segment lost 6 bases and the J segment 4 bases; nucleotides outside the gene matches: 6. Looked up from germline, CDR1 is SNHLY and CDR2 is FYNNEI. The CDR3 bases are TGTGCCAGCAGGGCTTGGACAGGGGGGAATCAGCCCCAGCATTTT. It yields the protein CASRAWTGGNQPQHF.

This sequence joins TRBV13 and TRBJ2-7; TRBD2 matches 8 bases. The CDR3 length is 16 residues. Germline CDR1 PRHDT, CDR2 FYEKMQ (reference sequence). J was trimmed by 2 bases and V by 0 bases; bases with no gene match: 6. CDR3 region: CASSLGRIAGPYEQYF. The CDR3 bases are TGTGCCAGCAGCTTAGGCCGTATAGCGGGACCCTACGAGCAGTACTTC.

This clonotype was observed many times. The chain is built from TRBV6-1 and TRBJ1-1; tentative D call: TRBD1 (5 bases). This CDR3 is built from 13 residues. Germline V gives CDR1 MNHNS, CDR2 SASEGT. Trimming left V 8 bases short and J 4 bases short, with 14 bases between. As DNA, the CDR3 is TGTGCCAGCGAGCTTCAGGGAGTCACTGAAGCTTTCTTT. This codes for CASELQGVTEAFF.

This clonotype occurred many times. The genes are TRBV6-1 and TRBJ1-2; D not resolved. The germline gives CDR1 MNHNS, CDR2 SASEGT. Trimming cost V 6 bases and J 8 bases, with 25 bases left between them. The CDR3 is 16 residues long. This CDR3 reads CASSPLLAQNAGGYTF. DNA for the CDR3: TGTGCCAGCAGCCCCCTCCTAGCCCAGAATGCGGGGGGCTACACCTTC.

The rearrangement joins TRBV20-1 to TRBJ2-5; D may be TRBD1 (6 bases). The germline V and J ends were trimmed by 5 bases and 5 bases, with 18 bases remaining between them. Germline lookup yields CDR1 DFQATT and CDR2 SNEGSKA (reference sequence). The CDR3 length is 14 residues. The CDR3 protein is CSAAGDTGLETQYF. The CDR3 DNA reads TGCAGTGCTGCTGGGGACACAGGACTTGAGACCCAGTACTTC.

This clonotype was seen only a few times. The chain carries TRBV5-1 and TRBJ1-1; the D gene is possibly TRBD1 (6 bases). Trimming stripped 4 bases from V and 4 bases from J, with 17 bases between. The CDR3 totals 15 residues. In germline, CDR1 is SGHRS, CDR2 YFSETQ. CDR3 nucleotides: TGCGCCAGCAGCAGACCAGGGGTTTCTGGCACTGAAGCTTTCTTT. Its translation is CASSRPGVSGTEAFF.

The genes are TRBV7-9 and TRBJ2-3, with 13 bases identical to TRBD2. Germline loops: CDR1 SEHNR, CDR2 FQNEAQ (reference sequence). The CDR3 is 18 amino acids. Trimming at V came to 2 bases and at J to 1 base, leaving 6 bases not matched to a gene. In DNA form, the CDR3 reads TGTGCCAGCAGCTTAATACTAGCGGGAGGGTTTGGCACAGATACGCAGTATTTT. Amino acid sequence: CASSLILAGGFGTDTQYF.

Ten or more counts support this clonotype. V gene TRBV20-1 combines with J gene TRBJ1-2; no clear D. The length of the CDR3 is 15 residues. From germline, CDR1 is DFQATT and CDR2 SNEGSKA (reference sequence). V was shortened by 0 bases and J by 0 bases, with 11 bases between the two germline ends. Here the CDR3 DNA reads TGCAGTGCTAGAGATCTGTTCGAATCTAACTATGGCTACACCTTC. The encoded protein is CSARDLFESNYGYTF.

The table lists this clonotype with a few counts. The gene calls are TRBV7-9 and TRBJ2-3, with 7 positions matching TRBD2. CDR3 length: 16 amino acids. Per germline, CDR1 SEHNR and CDR2 FQNEAQ (reference sequence). V dropped 7 bases and J dropped 4; count of bases not matched to a gene: 14. CDR3 in amino acids: CASNPPWGRAADTQYF. CDR3 in DNA: TGTGCCAGCAACCCGCCTTGGGGGAGGGCCGCAGATACGCAGTATTTT.

This clonotype was seen many times. The genes are TRBV2 and TRBJ2-7; D is unclear. The V end was cut by 6 bases, the J end by 8 bases, with 8 bases between. The CDR3 contains 10 residues. Germline V gene lookup returns CDR1 SNHLY and CDR2 FYNNEI. This chain's CDR3 is CASSLTQQYF. CDR3 sequence (DNA): TGTGCCAGCAGCCTCACCCAGCAGTACTTC.